The 5 T cell receptor beta chains listed next were all sequenced from one sample in a study of CD8 T cells in ankylosing spondylitis (dated by TCRdb to about 2017). Libraries were built with 5' RACE. TCRdb names Illumina HiSeq 2500 as the instrument used. TCRdb ran its own pipeline on the public reads, namely fastp trimming at Q25 and MiXCR clone calling, and kept in-frame beta chains. Entries are consolidated by CDR3 protein sequence, retaining the most common genes and DNA. Present in this sample are under 120,000 distinct CDR3 sequences, 20% to 30% of which were seen just once. The biggest ten clones account for 9% to 15% of the sample. Sequences were obtained from synovial fluid, either unsorted or a sorted T cell fraction (not recorded which). These receptors originate from a male donor with ankylosing spondylitis.

This clonotype appeared many times. The chain links TRBV18 to TRBJ1-1; D unresolved. Germline V gene sequence: CDR1 KGHSH, CDR2 LQKENI. The CDR3 extends over 15 amino acids. Trimming shortened V by 3 bases and J by 0 bases, and 11 bases separated the two germline ends. For the CDR3, the DNA is TGTGCCAGCTCACCCGACGAAGGATTGAACACTGAAGCTTTCTTT. It translates to CASSPDEGLNTEAFF.

The V gene is TRBV2, the J gene TRBJ1-6; the D is unclear. Germline CDR1 is SNHLY and CDR2 is FYNNEI. The CDR3 is made up of 15 amino acids. V was cut by 8 bases and J by 9 bases, with 20 bases left in between. This chain's CDR3 is CASQKEGAGGSPLHF. The CDR3, as DNA: TGTGCCAGCCAGAAGGAGGGAGCCGGAGGTTCACCCCTCCACTTT. The full variable domain, its missing parts supplied by reference TRBV2 and TRBJ1-6, is EPEVTQTPSHQVTQMGQEVILRCVPISNHLYFYWYRQILGQKVEFLVSFYNNEISEKSEIFDDQFSVERPDGSNFTLKIRSTKLEDSAMYFCASQKEGAGGSPLHFGNGTRLTVT.

The sample holds a few counts of this clonotype. The gene calls are TRBV12-3 or TRBV12-4 and TRBJ1-5, with unresolved D. The CDR3 has 12 residues. The germline V and J ends were trimmed by 5 bases and 4 bases, with 6 bases remaining between them. The CDR3: CASSPYNQPQHF. In DNA, the CDR3 is TGTGCCAGCAGTCCTTATAATCAGCCCCAGCATTTT.

This clonotype was recorded a few times. The rearrangement joins TRBV2 to TRBJ1-6; 10 bases match TRBD1. The CDR3 is 16 amino acids. V trimming: 6 bases; J trimming: 9 bases; junction bases outside the gene matches: 11. Looked up from germline, CDR1 is SNHLY and CDR2 is FYNNEI. DNA for the CDR3: TGTGCCAGCAGCAAAGGATCGGGACAGGGGAGTTCACCCCTCCACTTT. It codes for CASSKGSGQGSSPLHF.

This clonotype has a single count. The chain carries TRBV5-1 and TRBJ2-5, with 7 bases aligning to TRBD1. With 4 bases clipped from V and 2 bases from J, the junction kept 5 bases outside the gene matches. The CDR3 sequence is 14 residues long. Germline V gives CDR1 SGHRS, CDR2 YFSETQ. CDR3 coding DNA: TGCGCCAGCAGCACTGGGACAGCTCAAGAGACCCAGTACTTC. This codes for CASSTGTAQETQYF.